The 8 T cell receptor beta chains listed next were all sequenced from one sample in a study of CD8 T cells in ankylosing spondylitis. MiXCR, applied by TCRdb to the 5' RACE reads, yields one record per CDR3 protein. The profile covers around 320,000 distinct CDR3 sequences, with under 25% appearing a single time and about 3.7% taken by the ten largest. The sequencing input was blood, either unsorted or a sorted T cell fraction (not recorded which). The receptor source for this set is a female donor with ankylosing spondylitis or in good health (not recorded which).

The V and J genes are TRBV3-1 and TRBJ2-3; 7 bases agree with TRBD2. Germline loops: CDR1 LGHDT, CDR2 YNNKEL (reference sequence). Germline trimming cut 4 bases from V and 3 bases from J; bases unmatched to any gene: 7. The CDR3 runs to 15 residues. CDR3 amino acids: CASSRGGSGTDTQYF. CDR3 bases: TGTGCCAGCAGCCGAGGCGGGAGCGGGACAGATACGCAGTATTTT.

This clonotype turned up a few times. The chain combines TRBV30 with TRBJ1-1; D remains ambiguous. The V and J ends lost 4 bases and 1 base respectively, with 13 bases between them. Germline values: CDR1 GTSNPN, CDR2 SVGIG (reference sequence). The CDR3 extends over 14 amino acids. The CDR3 DNA reads TGTGCCTGGATCCGAATCGGGAAGAACACTGAAGCTTTCTTT. This sequence encodes CAWIRIGKNTEAFF.

This clonotype was observed many times. This chain joins TRBV7-9 and TRBJ2-2, with a tentative D call TRBD2 (6 bases). Trimming removed 3 bases from V and 0 bases from J, with 29 bases in between. Germline CDR1 and CDR2: SEHNR and FQNEAQ (reference sequence). The CDR3 spans 22 residues. This CDR3 reads CASSFGGTAPGPLTPNTGELFF. The DNA of the CDR3 is TGTGCCAGCAGCTTCGGGGGAACAGCACCCGGTCCCCTCACGCCGAACACCGGGGAGCTGTTTTTT.

This clonotype is a singleton in its sample. The chain carries TRBV7-8 and TRBJ1-2; 9 nucleotides line up with TRBD1. The CDR3 totals 13 residues. V shed 5 bases, J shed 8 bases, and the junction held 6 bases outside the gene matches. Germline V CDR1 and CDR2: SGHVS, FQNEAQ. The CDR3 DNA reads as TGTGCCAGCAGCACCCGGACAGGGGAAGGCTACACCTTC. Translation: CASSTRTGEGYTF.

This clonotype was observed a few times. The J gene is TRBJ1-1, the V gene TRBV4-3, with TRBD1 matching over 8 bases. This CDR3 is 15 amino acids long. CDR1 LGHNA and CDR2 YSLEER come from the germline V gene. The trim removed 4 bases at V and 2 bases at J, leaving 6 bases unmatched. CDR3 coding DNA: TGCGCCAGCAGCCTCAGGGGGCGCCTAAACACTGAAGCTTTCTTT. Translating gives CASSLRGRLNTEAFF.

This clonotype has only a few counts. V and J are TRBV5-6 and TRBJ1-2; D not certain. Germline lookup yields CDR1 SGHDT and CDR2 YYEEEE. CDR3 length: 15 residues. The ends were cut back, 3 bases at V and 2 bases at J, with 14 bases in the middle. The CDR3 region has the DNA TGTGCCAGCAGCTCAGAACCGAGTAAAAACTATGGCTACACCTTC. Protein: CASSSEPSKNYGYTF. The full variable domain, rest sourced from reference TRBV5-6 and TRBJ1-2, is DAGVTQSPTHLIKTRGQQVTLRCSPKSGHDTVSWYQQALGQGPQFIFQYYEEEERQRGNFPDRFSGHQFPNYSSELNVNALLLGDSALYLCASSSEPSKNYGYTFGSGTRLTVV.

This clonotype has only a few counts. J is TRBJ2-3 and V is TRBV19; D unresolved. Germline lookup yields CDR1 LNHDA and CDR2 SQIVND (reference sequence). The V gene lost 7 bases and the J gene lost 2 bases, with 10 bases spanning the gap. This CDR3 spans 13 amino acids. The CDR3 reads CASTPTPTDTQYF. The CDR3 DNA sequence: TGTGCCAGTACCCCGACCCCCACAGATACGCAGTATTTT.

This clonotype was picked up a small number of times. This rearrangement joins TRBV12-3 or TRBV12-4 to TRBJ2-5; 7 bases line up with TRBD1. The CDR3 spans 13 residues. With V trimmed by 5 bases and J by 5 bases, 5 bases remained unmatched. The CDR3 bases are TGTGCCAGCAGTCTAGGGGGCGCGGAGACCCAGTACTTC. Translated, it gives CASSLGGAETQYF.